The 28 T cell receptor beta chains reported below all come from one sample, sequenced in a study of blood T cells in healthy people across ages. The second PCR ran about 6 to 12 cycles with a sample-barcoded 5' primer and J-beta primers. TCRdb reanalysed the 5' RACE reads using MiXCR and keeps one entry per CDR3 protein. The sample records about a million distinct CDR3 sequences, approximately 50% being singletons. The specimen sequenced was blood. The receptor source for this set is a woman in her sixties in good health.

The chain combines TRBV7-9 with TRBJ1-2; D is possibly TRBD1 (5 bases). Per the germline V gene, CDR1 is SEHNR and CDR2 is FQNEAQ (reference sequence). Trimming shortened V by 1 base and J by 3 bases, and 12 bases separated the two germline ends. The CDR3 has 15 amino acids. The CDR3: CASSLVVRDYYGYTF. DNA of the CDR3: TGTGCCAGCAGCTTAGTCGTCAGGGACTACTATGGCTACACCTTC.

CDR3 sequence: CATRGVGLAEGEEQFF. In nucleotides, the CDR3 is TGTGCCACCAGGGGTGTGGGACTAGCGGAGGGAGAGGAGCAGTTCTTC. The chain is built from TRBV24-1 and TRBJ2-1; 11 bases are shared with TRBD2. Germline V gene sequence: CDR1 KGHDR, CDR2 SFDVKD. The ends lost 7 bases at V and 10 bases at J; junction bases unmatched: 14. The length of the CDR3 is 16 residues.

The chain employs TRBV9 and TRBJ2-4; 8 positions match TRBD1. The J call may be in error: the DNA end matches TRBJ2-7 better. The CDR3 contains 15 residues. Germline CDR1 is SGDLS and CDR2 is YYNGEE. The CDR3 reads CASSPQRTGTDEQYF. CDR3 nucleotide sequence: TGTGCCAGCAGCCCCCAACGGACAGGGACGGACGAGCAGTACTTC.

V gene TRBV14 combines with J gene TRBJ2-5, with 7 nucleotides matching TRBD2. V dropped 1 base and J dropped 5; count of bases not matched to a gene: 7. Germline values: CDR1 SGHDN, CDR2 FVKESK. The CDR3 is 15 residues long. CDR3 sequence reads: CASSQAGTKLETQYF. CDR3 sequence (DNA): TGTGCCAGCAGCCAAGCGGGGACTAAGCTGGAGACCCAGTACTTC.

J is TRBJ1-2 and V is TRBV7-9, with D perhaps matching TRBD1 (6 bases). V lost 7 bases and J lost 8, with 23 bases in between. CDR1 and CDR2 (germline): SEHNR, FQNEAQ (reference sequence). The CDR3 is made up of 15 amino acids. The CDR3 nucleotides are TGTGCCAGCAACCTCCCGGACAGCCCTATTAACGGCTACACCTTC. It is translated as CASNLPDSPINGYTF.

The chain is built from TRBV20-1 and TRBJ1-1; 7 bases agree with TRBD1. V shed 5 bases, J shed 0 bases, and the junction held 9 bases outside the gene matches. CDR1 DFQATT and CDR2 SNEGSKA come from the germline V gene (reference sequence). The CDR3 extends over 15 amino acids. The DNA of the CDR3 is TGCAGTGCTCGCCCGGGACAGAATATGAACACTGAAGCTTTCTTT. It specifies CSARPGQNMNTEAFF.

The rearrangement joins TRBV28 to TRBJ2-1; D is tentatively TRBD1 or TRBD2 (6 bases each). Germline lookup yields CDR1 MDHEN and CDR2 SYDVKM. The CDR3 contains 14 residues. The germline V and J ends were trimmed by 3 bases and 8 bases, with 14 bases remaining between them. CDR3 in DNA: TGTGCCAGCAGTTTTTCCGACAGGAGGGATGAGCAGTTCTTC. It is translated as CASSFSDRRDEQFF.

This clonotype has ten or more counts. The V and J genes are TRBV12-3 or TRBV12-4 and TRBJ2-5; 7 bases fit TRBD1. With V trimmed by 5 bases and J by 1 base, 4 bases remained unmatched. The CDR3 runs 14 residues. CDR3 region: CASSPGTAQETQYF. The CDR3 nucleotides are TGTGCCAGCAGTCCCGGGACAGCCCAAGAGACCCAGTACTTC.

In its sample, this clonotype was seen once. V is TRBV5-5 and J is TRBJ2-3; D not certain. This CDR3 is 17 amino acids long. With 4 bases removed from V and 2 bases from J, the gap between germline ends came to 20 bases. Germline loops: CDR1 SGHKS, CDR2 YYEKEE (reference sequence). CDR3: CASSPYQLGSDTDTQYF. CDR3 coding DNA: TGTGCCAGCAGCCCCTATCAATTGGGATCGGACACAGATACGCAGTATTTT.

This sequence joins TRBV7-2 and TRBJ2-6; D is perhaps TRBD2 (6 bases). Per germline, CDR1 SGHTA and CDR2 FQGNSA. The CDR3 consists of 16 residues. V gave up 2 bases and J gave up 4 bases, with 12 bases separating them. The CDR3 loop is CASSLYGGAGANVLTF. The CDR3 bases are TGTGCCAGCAGCTTATATGGCGGGGCCGGGGCCAACGTCCTGACTTTC.

This clonotype came up once. This chain links TRBV7-2 with TRBJ2-4, with D possibly being TRBD1 (6 bases). The J call may not be correct, given that the DNA end is closer to TRBJ2-5. Germline CDR1 and CDR2: SGHTA and FQGNSA. The CDR3 sequence is 15 residues long. CDR3 coding DNA: TGTGCCAGCAGCTTTTATGACAGGAACCAAGAGACCCAGTACTTC. Translation gives CASSFYDRNQETQYF.

The V and J genes are TRBV11-2 and TRBJ2-1; TRBD2 agrees at 10 bases. Near its end, the DNA agrees better with TRBJ2-7, so the J call may be wrong. Germline loops: CDR1 SGHAT, CDR2 FQNNGV. This CDR3 spans 15 amino acids. For the CDR3, the DNA is TGTGCCAGCAGCTTAGTACTAGCGGGAAGCCATGAGCAGTACTTC. Encoded protein: CASSLVLAGSHEQYF.

This chain connects TRBV12-3 or TRBV12-4 to TRBJ1-2; 11 bases are shared with TRBD1. The junction had 7 bases not matched to a gene; V was cut back by 8 bases and J by 8 bases. CDR3 length: 13 residues. The CDR3 DNA sequence: TGTGCCAGCGGGGGACAGGGGGGAAAAGGCTACACCTTC. Amino acid sequence: CASGGQGGKGYTF.

Points on this clonotype: A read error may explain this, as a much larger clone is one base away. The chain recombines TRBV4-1 with TRBJ2-4, with TRBD1 matching 10 bases. This CDR3 region has 15 residues. V lost 3 bases, J lost 13 bases, and 12 bases stayed unmatched. CDR1 and CDR2 from the germline V gene are MGHRA and YSYEKL. CDR3 protein: CASSHRGTGVEEQYF. The CDR3 DNA reads as TGCGCCAGCAGCCACCGCGGGACAGGGGTCGAGGAGCAGTACTTC.

This chain uses TRBV21-1 with TRBJ2-7. TRBV21-1 is given as a pseudogene. The CDR3 loop spans 15 amino acids. DNA for the CDR3: TGTGCCAGCAGCAAAATTGGGAAAGGCCCCTACGAGCAGTACTTC. Translating gives CASSKIGKGPYEQYF.

On this clonotype itself: One junction end disagrees with the germline gene, perhaps due to a read error. The V gene is TRBV20-1, the J gene TRBJ2-1; D could derive from TRBD1 or TRBD2 (5 bases each). The CDR3 is 15 residues long. Germline values: CDR1 DFQATT, CDR2 SNEGSKA (reference sequence). The CDR3 DNA sequence: TGCAGTGCGGGGGATTTTGGTGCTGGATTCAATGAGCAGTTTTTC. Protein sequence: CSAGDFGAGFNEQFF.

CDR3 coding DNA: TGTGCCAGCAGTGAAGGGGTTAGGAGCAATCAGCCCCAGCATTTT. It codes for CASSEGVRSNQPQHF. The chain joins TRBV2 to TRBJ1-5, with D uncertain. This CDR3 is built from 15 residues. Germline CDR1 reads SNHLY; CDR2 reads FYNNEI. The V end was cut by 1 base, the J end by 1 base, with 8 bases between.

This chain joins TRBV20-1 and TRBJ2-1; D may be TRBD2 (5 bases). The CDR3 is 21 residues long. The V end lost 3 bases, the J end lost 1 base, and 31 bases lay between the germline ends. Germline-derived CDR1 and CDR2 are DFQATT and SNEGSKA (reference sequence). Here the CDR3 reads CSASPLAFYPLSEGSYNEQFF. CDR3 DNA sequence: TGCAGTGCTAGCCCCCTAGCCTTTTACCCCCTTTCGGAAGGGTCCTACAATGAGCAGTTCTTC.

V gene TRBV20-1 combines with J gene TRBJ2-1; TRBD2 is a possible D gene (5 bases). Deletions cut 3 bases from V and 4 bases from J, with 13 bases between. This CDR3 is 14 amino acids long. Germline CDR1 reads DFQATT; CDR2 reads SNEGSKA (reference sequence). The CDR3 spells CSASGSPLYNEQFF. CDR3 nucleotides: TGCAGTGCTAGTGGGAGCCCCTTATACAATGAGCAGTTCTTC.

This clonotype was observed a handful of times. This chain uses TRBV12-3 or TRBV12-4 with TRBJ2-4; no firm D call. V lost 3 bases, J lost 9 bases, and 15 bases lay in between. The length of the CDR3 is 14 residues. CDR3 protein: CASSLVSPSAIQYF. CDR3 sequence (DNA): TGTGCCAGCAGTTTGGTTAGCCCCTCGGCCATTCAGTACTTC.

The chain has TRBV4-1 and TRBJ2-4; 10 bases map to TRBD2. The germline gives CDR1 MGHRA, CDR2 YSYEKL. Trimming at V came to 0 bases and at J to 8 bases, leaving 10 bases not matched to a gene. This CDR3 contains 17 residues. The CDR3 DNA is TGCGCCAGCAGCCAAGATCGGCTAGCGGGAGTTGGGGACATTCAGTACTTC. Its translation: CASSQDRLAGVGDIQYF.

V usage is TRBV5-4 and J usage is TRBJ2-3, with 10 positions matching TRBD2. Germline CDR1 is SGHNT and CDR2 is YYREEE (reference sequence). The ends lost 5 bases at V and 4 bases at J; junction bases unmatched: 7. CDR3 size: 15 residues. For the CDR3, the DNA is TGTGCCAGCAGACCAGCGGGAGGGCCCTCAGATACGCAGTATTTT. Amino acid sequence: CASRPAGGPSDTQYF. Together with reference TRBV5-4 and TRBJ2-3, the CDR3 gives the full variable domain: ETGVTQSPTHLIKTRGQQVTLRCSSQSGHNTVSWYQQALGQGPQFIFQYYREEENGRGNFPPRFSGLQFPNYSSELNVNALELDDSALYLCASRPAGGPSDTQYFGPGTRLTVL.

This clonotype showed up just a few times. V and J are TRBV20-1 and TRBJ2-1; 11 nucleotides match TRBD2. J was trimmed by 6 bases and V by 3 bases; bases with no gene match: 13. The length of the CDR3 is 17 residues. The germline V gene encodes CDR1 DFQATT and CDR2 SNEGSKA (reference sequence). The CDR3 reads CSASRRRLAGLGNEQFF. CDR3 DNA: TGCAGTGCTAGCCGTCGAAGACTAGCGGGATTGGGCAATGAGCAGTTCTTC.

This clonotype was observed a few times. The chain's CDR3 is CASSTTGTAGQETQYF. The CDR3 nucleotides read TGTGCCAGCAGCACTACCGGGACAGCAGGACAAGAGACCCAGTACTTC. J is TRBJ2-5 and V is TRBV21-1; the tabulated D call, TRBD1, remains unverified against the DNA. TRBV21-1 is given as a pseudogene. The CDR3 is made up of 16 amino acids.

In regard to this clonotype: A much larger clone is a single base away; this may be a read error. The rearrangement joins TRBV27 to TRBJ2-7; D might be TRBD2 (6 bases). This CDR3 is built from 15 residues. CDR1 is MNHEY, CDR2 SMNVEV, per germline (reference sequence). Between the trimmed V and J ends, which lost 2 bases and 6 bases, there was a span of 17 bases. CDR3 amino acids: CASSLAPSGAVEQYF. CDR3 sequence (DNA): TGTGCCAGCAGTTTAGCCCCATCGGGAGCAGTCGAGCAGTACTTC.

The chain carries TRBV7-7 and TRBJ2-1; 9 nucleotides line up with TRBD1. Trimming at V came to 4 bases and at J to 10 bases, leaving 11 bases not matched to a gene. Germline V lookup: CDR1 SSHAT, CDR2 FNYEAQ (reference sequence). This CDR3 has 15 amino acids. Written as DNA, the CDR3 is TGTGCCAGCAGCTACGGGACAGGGAGGGCCAAGGAGCAGTTCTTC. It encodes CASSYGTGRAKEQFF.

This chain connects TRBV9 to TRBJ1-2; 7 bases agree with TRBD1. CDR1 and CDR2 (germline): SGDLS, YYNGEE. The CDR3 is 13 amino acids. Germline trimming cut 0 bases from V and 8 bases from J; bases unmatched to any gene: 4. CDR3 DNA: TGTGCCAGCAGCGTAGACAGGGGTGACGGCTACACCTTC. This sequence encodes CASSVDRGDGYTF. The variable domain in full, completed from reference TRBV9 and TRBJ1-2, reads DSGVTQTPKHLITATGQRVTLRCSPRSGDLSVYWYQQSLDQGLQFLIQYYNGEERAKGNILERFSAQQFPDLHSELNLSSLELGDSALYFCASSVDRGDGYTFGSGTRLTVV.

This clonotype was detected ten times or more. The genes are TRBV5-1 and TRBJ2-7; 9 bases are a match to TRBD1. Looked up from germline, CDR1 is SGHRS and CDR2 is YFSETQ. V lost 4 bases, J lost 4 bases, and 6 bases stayed unmatched. This CDR3 has 14 amino acids. The CDR3 protein is CASSPGQGIYEQYF. The CDR3 DNA reads as TGCGCCAGCAGCCCCGGACAGGGGATTTACGAGCAGTACTTC. Looking up the rest from reference TRBV5-1 and TRBJ2-7 gives the full variable domain: KAGVTQTPRYLIKTRGQQVTLSCSPISGHRSVSWYQQTPGQGLQFLFEYFSETQRNKGNFPGRFSGRQFSNSRSEMNVSTLELGDSALYLCASSPGQGIYEQYFGPGTRLTVT.